A selection of T cell receptor beta chains follows, all from one sample in a study of CD8+CD57+ T cells in acquired aplastic anemia. Via MiXCR, TCRdb re-called the reads, giving one row per CDR3 protein. The sample comprises over 150,000 distinct CDR3 sequences, 71% of which are singletons, and around 45% rests with the top ten. Sequencing input: sorted CD4+, CD8+, or CD8+CD57+ T cells (not recorded which) from PBMCs. The source is a human donor with aplastic anemia. Each CDR3 is given with its conserved first and last residue. A D gene is named only where the DNA matches it firmly. A clone size is listed for some rows: how often the clone was seen (once, few, many), or a class if it is expanded.

clone size: .; D gene: TRBD1; V gene: TRBV20-1; J gene: TRBJ2-5; CDR3 DNA: TGCAGTGCGAGGCCGGACAGGGAACGGGAGACCCAGTACTTC; CDR3 protein: CSARPDRERETQYF
clone size: .; D gene: .; V gene: TRBV19; J gene: TRBJ1-1; CDR3 DNA: TGTGCCAGTAGTATCGGTTCACTAGAAGCTTTCTTT; CDR3 protein: CASSIGSLEAFF
clone size: .; D gene: .; V gene: TRBV20-1; J gene: TRBJ2-2; CDR3 DNA: TGCAGTGCTAGAGATGTACCCTCCGGGGAGCTGTTTTTT; CDR3 protein: CSARDVPSGELFF
clone size: many; D gene: .; V gene: TRBV10-2; J gene: TRBJ2-7; CDR3 DNA: TGCGCCAGCAGTGAGTACCCCTACGAGCAGTACTTC; CDR3 protein: CASSEYPYEQYF
clone size: .; D gene: .; V gene: TRBV24-1; J gene: TRBJ1-1; CDR3 DNA: TGTGCCACCAGTGATTTGTACTTCTGGTTGACCGAGACTGAAGCTTTCTTT; CDR3 protein: CATSDLYFWLTETEAFF
clone size: .; D gene: .; V gene: TRBV6-6; J gene: TRBJ1-6; CDR3 DNA: TGTGCCAGCAGTACCCGGGGAAGGGCTAATTCACCCCTCCACTTT; CDR3 protein: CASSTRGRANSPLHF
clone size: .; D gene: .; V gene: TRBV5-1; J gene: TRBJ2-3; CDR3 DNA: TGTGCCAGCAGCTTAGCCCTTACGCAGTATTTT; CDR3 protein: CASSLALTQYF
clone size: .; D gene: .; V gene: TRBV7-9; J gene: TRBJ2-3; CDR3 DNA: TGCGCCAGCAGCTTAGACGGGGGCGGTAGTACGCAGTATTTT; CDR3 protein: CASSLDGGGSTQYF
clone size: .; D gene: .; V gene: TRBV5-1; J gene: TRBJ2-1; CDR3 DNA: TGCGCCAGCAGCTTGGCCCAGGACAGCCAGCAGTTCTTC; CDR3 protein: CASSLAQDSQQFF
clone size: .; D gene: .; V gene: TRBV10-3; J gene: TRBJ1-6; CDR3 DNA: TGTGCCAGCAGGTCTAGGGGGGGGGATAATTCACCCCTCCACTTT; CDR3 protein: CASRSRGGDNSPLHF
clone size: .; D gene: TRBD1; V gene: TRBV7-8; J gene: TRBJ2-5; CDR3 DNA: TGTGCCAGCAGCTACAAACCGGGACAGGGTGATTGGGAGACCCAGTACTTC; CDR3 protein: CASSYKPGQGDWETQYF
clone size: .; D gene: .; V gene: TRBV24-1; J gene: TRBJ2-1; CDR3 DNA: TGTGCCACCAGTGATGGGGGGGCATCCTACAATGAGCAGTTCTTC; CDR3 protein: CATSDGGASYNEQFF
clone size: few; D gene: TRBD1; V gene: TRBV2; J gene: TRBJ1-6; CDR3 DNA: TGTGCCAGCAGTTCGGAAGGGACAGGAGGATCACCCCTCCACTTT; CDR3 protein: CASSSEGTGGSPLHF
clone size: .; D gene: TRBD2; V gene: TRBV24-1; J gene: TRBJ2-1; CDR3 DNA: TGTGCCACCAGTCCGTTGAGGGAGGGGACGAATGAGCAGTTCTTC; CDR3 protein: CATSPLREGTNEQFF
clone size: .; D gene: TRBD2; V gene: TRBV7-2; J gene: TRBJ2-5; CDR3 DNA: TGTGCCAGCAGCTTAGGGGCGGGAGTGAAAGAGACCCAGTACTTC; CDR3 protein: CASSLGAGVKETQYF
clone size: .; D gene: .; V gene: TRBV20-1; J gene: TRBJ2-1; CDR3 DNA: TGCAGTGCTTGGGACGGAACCTCCTACAATGAGCAGTTCTTC; CDR3 protein: CSAWDGTSYNEQFF
clone size: .; D gene: .; V gene: TRBV2; J gene: TRBJ1-2; CDR3 DNA: TGTGCCAGCACCTCCTCGGCGGGGGGCCATGGCTACACCTTC; CDR3 protein: CASTSSAGGHGYTF
clone size: .; D gene: .; V gene: TRBV7-6; J gene: TRBJ2-5; CDR3 DNA: TGTGCTAGCAGCTTTTGGCGGCTGGAGACCCAGTACTTC; CDR3 protein: CASSFWRLETQYF
clone size: .; D gene: .; V gene: TRBV7-2; J gene: TRBJ1-1; CDR3 DNA: TGTGCCAGCAGCTTAGGGAGTGGCACTGAAGCTTTCTTT; CDR3 protein: CASSLGSGTEAFF
clone size: .; D gene: TRBD2; V gene: TRBV2; J gene: TRBJ2-1; CDR3 DNA: TGTGCCAGCAGTGATCCAGGACTAGCGGCCTACAATGAGCAGTTCTTC; CDR3 protein: CASSDPGLAAYNEQFF
clone size: .; D gene: .; V gene: TRBV7-8; J gene: TRBJ2-5; CDR3 DNA: TGTGCCTGGAGCAAGGGGCCCCAAGAGACCCAGTACTTC; CDR3 protein: CAWSKGPQETQYF
clone size: .; D gene: TRBD1; V gene: TRBV7-9; J gene: TRBJ1-5; CDR3 DNA: TGTGCCAGATTGGGGGACAGGGTTCTAAATAGCAATCAGCCCCAGCATTTT; CDR3 protein: CARLGDRVLNSNQPQHF
clone size: .; D gene: .; V gene: TRBV5-1; J gene: TRBJ1-1; CDR3 DNA: TGCGCCAGCAGCGAGTTGGACGGGAACACTGAAGCTTTCTTT; CDR3 protein: CASSELDGNTEAFF
clone size: .; D gene: .; V gene: TRBV9; J gene: TRBJ1-2; CDR3 DNA: TGTGCCAGCAGCACACGGTTAGGGGATGGCTACACCTTC; CDR3 protein: CASSTRLGDGYTF
clone size: .; D gene: .; V gene: TRBV20-1; J gene: TRBJ1-1; CDR3 DNA: TGCAGTGCTAGAGATCAAACATTTGTAGCTTTCTTT; CDR3 protein: CSARDQTFVAFF
clone size: .; D gene: .; V gene: TRBV7-6; J gene: TRBJ2-3; CDR3 DNA: TGTGCCAGCAGCTTAGTCACATCTAGCACAGATACGCAGTATTTT; CDR3 protein: CASSLVTSSTDTQYF
clone size: few; D gene: TRBD2; V gene: TRBV20-1; J gene: TRBJ2-1; CDR3 DNA: TGCAGTGCGACTAGCGGGAAGGGCTACAATGAGCAGTTCTTC; CDR3 protein: CSATSGKGYNEQFF
clone size: .; D gene: .; V gene: TRBV5-4; J gene: TRBJ1-1; CDR3 DNA: TGTGCCAGCAGCTTAAAGAGGGGGAACACTGAAGCTTTCTTT; CDR3 protein: CASSLKRGNTEAFF
clone size: .; D gene: .; V gene: TRBV7-9; J gene: TRBJ2-1; CDR3 DNA: TGTGCCAGCAGCGGCAGAGTAGGGCAAGTCAATGAGCAGTTCTTC; CDR3 protein: CASSGRVGQVNEQFF
clone size: .; D gene: .; V gene: TRBV29-1; J gene: TRBJ1-1; CDR3 DNA: TGCAGCGTTGAAGAGTTCCCCGGAGCTTTCTTT; CDR3 protein: CSVEEFPGAFF
clone size: .; D gene: .; V gene: TRBV7-9; J gene: TRBJ2-5; CDR3 DNA: TGTGCCAGCAGCTTAGGAGGTGGGCGCCGGGAGACCCAGTACTTC; CDR3 protein: CASSLGGGRRETQYF